The next 20 T cell receptor beta chains were all read from a single sample in a study of T cells in Graves' hyperthyroidism and ophthalmopathy. The source material, RNA transcripts, was used to amplify TCR beta CDR3 regions. Primed by the HTBI set, a first-round RT-PCR was run on the TCR CDR3. Each CDR3 protein gets one entry after TCRdb re-called the multiplex PCR reads with MiXCR. The data show around 260,000 distinct CDR3 sequences, 25% to 30% seen once. Sequenced material: blood. These receptors came from a man between 40 and 49 years old with Graves' hyperthyroidism that later progressed to Graves' ophthalmopathy.

The chain has TRBV12-3 or TRBV12-4 and TRBJ1-5; possible D gene TRBD1, 5 bases. This CDR3 contains 17 residues. Trimming stripped 5 bases from V and 0 bases from J, with 17 bases between. In DNA form, the CDR3 reads TGTGCCAGCAGTCGGGACCCACAAGCCTTTAGCAATCAGCCCCAGCATTTT. Translated: CASSRDPQAFSNQPQHF.

This clonotype was seen once. J is TRBJ2-5 and V is TRBV20-1; D remains unclear. The germline V gene encodes CDR1 DFQATT and CDR2 SNEGSKA (reference sequence). This CDR3 region has 14 residues. V shed 2 bases and J shed 5 bases, with 15 bases lying between them. The CDR3 sequence is CSARPTRFGETQYF. DNA of the CDR3: TGCAGTGCTAGACCCACCAGGTTTGGGGAGACCCAGTACTTC.

This chain uses TRBV6-2 or TRBV6-3 with TRBJ1-5, with 10 bases aligning to TRBD1. The CDR3 runs 14 residues. The trim removed 5 bases at V and 6 bases at J, leaving 4 bases unmatched. Germline V lookup: CDR1 MNHEY, CDR2 SVGEGT. The CDR3 spells CASSMTGGSQPQHF. The CDR3 DNA reads TGTGCCAGCAGTATGACAGGGGGCAGTCAGCCCCAGCATTTT.

CDR3 sequence: CASSHGGILTHEQYF. DNA of the CDR3: TGTGCCAGCAGTCACGGAGGGATCCTCACTCACGAGCAGTACTTC. J is TRBJ2-7 and V is TRBV7-2, with D maybe TRBD2 (6 bases). The length of the CDR3 is 15 residues. Germline V lookup: CDR1 SGHTA, CDR2 FQGNSA. V was shortened by 6 bases and J by 5 bases, with 20 bases between the two germline ends. The full variable domain, its missing parts supplied by reference TRBV7-2 and TRBJ2-7, is GAGVSQSPSNKVTEKGKDVELRCDPISGHTALYWYRQSLGQGLEFLIYFQGNSAPDKSGLPSDRFSAERTGGSVSTLTIQRTQQEDSAVYLCASSHGGILTHEQYFGPGTRLTVT.

This clonotype has at least ten counts. The chain links TRBV24-1 to TRBJ2-7, with D unclear. With 2 bases removed from V and 1 base from J, the gap between germline ends came to 8 bases. This CDR3 has 14 residues. CDR1 is KGHDR and CDR2 is SFDVKD in the germline V gene. CDR3 DNA sequence: TGTGCCACCAGTGATTCAGTGGAGTCCTACGAGCAGTACTTC. The encoded protein is CATSDSVESYEQYF.

With regard to this clonotype: Since a much larger clone is just one base distant, this may be a read error. The conserved closing phenylalanine or tryptophan is absent in this CDR3, likely reflecting a read error. The chain employs TRBV24-1 and TRBJ2-7, with D tentatively TRBD1 or TRBD2 (5 bases each). Trimming took off 5 bases at V and 2 bases at J, with 12 bases between the two ends. Germline-derived CDR1 and CDR2 are KGHDR and SFDVKD. This CDR3 region has 14 residues. CDR3 sequence: CATSGGDPTYEQYS. For the CDR3, the DNA is TGTGCCACCAGTGGTGGGGACCCGACCTACGAGCAGTACTCC.

A note on this clonotype: Because the CDR3's place on the DNA is in doubt, the DNA is left out and the CDR3 is given as listed by TCRdb. CDR3 amino acids: CASSFWPEQYFGPGTGELFF. The chain has TRBV12-3 or TRBV12-4 and TRBJ2-2; the DNA was not compared with TRBD1, the D call given in the table. The CDR3 numbers 20 amino acids, ends counted.

Ten or more counts support this clonotype. This chain joins TRBV5-1 and TRBJ2-2, with D unresolved. This CDR3 region has 14 residues. V was pared by 1 base and J by 6 bases, with 10 bases between. Germline V gene lookup returns CDR1 SGHRS and CDR2 YFSETQ. The CDR3 spells CASSLYSGAGELFF. CDR3 coding DNA: TGCGCCAGCAGCTTGTACTCAGGTGCCGGGGAGCTGTTTTTT.

The chain recombines TRBV19 with TRBJ2-5, with D possibly matching TRBD2 (5 bases). Germline CDR1 LNHDA, CDR2 SQIVND (reference sequence). V was clipped by 8 bases and J by 4 bases, with 17 bases between them. The CDR3 is 14 amino acids. The CDR3 sequence is CASQQNSVSETQYF. In nucleotides, the CDR3 is TGTGCCAGTCAACAGAATAGCGTGTCAGAGACCCAGTACTTC.

This clonotype has ten or more counts. The V gene is TRBV5-1, the J gene TRBJ2-7, with D unclear. The germline CDR1 and CDR2 sequences are SGHRS and YFSETQ. V lost 4 bases and J 6 bases, leaving 14 bases between the germline ends. CDR3 length: 13 residues. CDR3 protein: CASSPSPSSEQYF. The CDR3 DNA reads as TGCGCCAGCAGCCCGTCCCCTAGTTCCGAGCAGTACTTC.

There are many counts of this clonotype. The gene calls are TRBV5-1 and TRBJ2-2; D unresolved. Germline CDR1 is SGHRS and CDR2 is YFSETQ. The V and J ends lost 0 bases and 3 bases respectively, with 12 bases between them. There are 16 residues in the CDR3. The DNA of the CDR3 is TGCGCCAGCAGCTTGGCCCCCATAACTCACACCGGGGAGCTGTTTTTT. This encodes CASSLAPITHTGELFF.

The table lists this clonotype with many counts. V and J are TRBV27 and TRBJ2-7, with D maybe TRBD2 (6 bases). Germline CDR1 reads MNHEY; CDR2 reads SMNVEV (reference sequence). This CDR3 has 14 residues. The V end was cut by 5 bases, the J end by 3 bases, with 14 bases between. CDR3 residues: CASSQRRESYEQYF. CDR3 nucleotides: TGTGCCAGCAGTCAAAGGCGGGAAAGCTACGAGCAGTACTTC.

The chain employs TRBV7-8 and TRBJ1-3, with unresolved D. This CDR3 has 15 amino acids. The ends were cut back, 2 bases at V and 4 bases at J, with 12 bases in the middle. The germline gives CDR1 SGHVS, CDR2 FQNEAQ. CDR3 residues: CASSLYGWWGNTIYF. The CDR3 nucleotides read TGTGCCAGCAGCTTATACGGATGGTGGGGAAACACCATATATTTT.

Many counts were recorded for this clonotype. The chain is built from TRBV19 and TRBJ2-7, with no clear D. Trimming left V 3 bases short and J 3 bases short, with 12 bases between. The CDR3 is 14 residues long. CDR1 is LNHDA, CDR2 SQIVND, per germline (reference sequence). CDR3 amino acids: CASSISHRVYEQYF. CDR3 DNA: TGTGCCAGTAGTATTTCCCATAGGGTCTACGAGCAGTACTTC.

About this clonotype: Just one base apart from a much larger clone, this may be a read error. The CDR3 DNA is TGTGCCAACAGCTTCGTGGGCGGGCCCTACGAGCAGTACTTC. Amino acid sequence: CANSFVGGPYEQYF. The chain employs TRBV13 and TRBJ2-7; D might be TRBD2 (5 bases). The CDR3 runs to 14 residues. Germline V gives CDR1 PRHDT, CDR2 FYEKMQ (reference sequence).

This clonotype was picked up a small number of times. The junction and the germline gene differ at one end; a read error may be behind it. This chain links TRBV6-1 with TRBJ1-5; D is perhaps TRBD1 (6 bases). The CDR3 is 17 amino acids. In germline, CDR1 is MNHNS, CDR2 SASEGT. The CDR3 reads CACSAPRTAYSNQPQHF. The CDR3 DNA follows: TGTGCCTGCAGTGCCCCCCGGACAGCTTATAGCAATCAGCCCCAGCATTTT.

The sample holds many counts of this clonotype. The chain combines TRBV7-8 with TRBJ2-2, with TRBD1 matching 7 bases. CDR1 SGHVS and CDR2 FQNEAQ come from the germline V gene. CDR3 length: 19 amino acids. Trimming removed 5 bases from V and 6 bases from J; junction bases left unmatched: 21. CDR3 in amino acids: CASSRAASSGTEFAGELFF. For the CDR3, the DNA is TGTGCCAGCAGCCGCGCTGCTTCCTCCGGGACAGAGTTTGCCGGGGAGCTGTTTTTT.

About this clonotype: A much larger clonotype is one base distant, so this may be a read error. This sequence joins TRBV20-1 and TRBJ2-5; either TRBD1 or TRBD2 may fit D (7 bases each). This CDR3 has 17 residues. Germline-derived CDR1 and CDR2 are DFQATT and SNEGSKA (reference sequence). The CDR3 protein is CIARKTGSRRGGGTQYF. CDR3 DNA: TGCATTGCTAGGAAGACAGGGAGTAGGCGGGGCGGGGGGACCCAGTACTTC.

This clonotype appeared many times. The chain couples TRBV4-1 to TRBJ1-5, with D hard to call. This CDR3 has 16 amino acids. V gave up 1 base and J gave up 0 bases, with 10 bases separating them. Germline V lookup: CDR1 MGHRA, CDR2 YSYEKL. CDR3 sequence: CASSQVQTNSNQPQHF. The DNA of the CDR3 is TGCGCCAGCAGCCAAGTTCAGACAAATAGCAATCAGCCCCAGCATTTT.

This clonotype was recorded at least ten times. This chain connects TRBV24-1 to TRBJ2-7, with 7 positions matching TRBD2. V dropped 3 bases and J dropped 4; count of bases not matched to a gene: 5. Germline-derived CDR1 and CDR2 are KGHDR and SFDVKD. This CDR3 has 14 residues. The CDR3 region has the DNA TGTGCCACCAGTGATGGCGGGAGAGGTTACGAGCAGTACTTC. As protein: CATSDGGRGYEQYF.